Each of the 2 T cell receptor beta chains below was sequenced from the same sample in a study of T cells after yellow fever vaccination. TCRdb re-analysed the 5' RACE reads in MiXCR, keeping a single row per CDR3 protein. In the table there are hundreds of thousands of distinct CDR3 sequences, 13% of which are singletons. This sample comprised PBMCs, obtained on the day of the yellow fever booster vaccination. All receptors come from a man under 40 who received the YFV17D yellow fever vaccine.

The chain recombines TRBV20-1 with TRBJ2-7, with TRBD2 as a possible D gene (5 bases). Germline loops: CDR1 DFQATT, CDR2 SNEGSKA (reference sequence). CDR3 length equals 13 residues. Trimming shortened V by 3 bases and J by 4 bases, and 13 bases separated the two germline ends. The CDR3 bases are TGCAGTGCTAGTGAGTGGGAGCGGTACGAGCAGTACTTC. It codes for CSASEWERYEQYF.

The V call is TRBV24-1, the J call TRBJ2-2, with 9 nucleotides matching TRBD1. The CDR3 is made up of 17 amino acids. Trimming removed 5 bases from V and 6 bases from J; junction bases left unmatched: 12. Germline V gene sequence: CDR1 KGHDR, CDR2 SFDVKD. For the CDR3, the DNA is TGTGCCACCAGTGGTCTTACAGGGGGCTATGGGGCCGGGGAGCTGTTTTTT. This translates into CATSGLTGGYGAGELFF.